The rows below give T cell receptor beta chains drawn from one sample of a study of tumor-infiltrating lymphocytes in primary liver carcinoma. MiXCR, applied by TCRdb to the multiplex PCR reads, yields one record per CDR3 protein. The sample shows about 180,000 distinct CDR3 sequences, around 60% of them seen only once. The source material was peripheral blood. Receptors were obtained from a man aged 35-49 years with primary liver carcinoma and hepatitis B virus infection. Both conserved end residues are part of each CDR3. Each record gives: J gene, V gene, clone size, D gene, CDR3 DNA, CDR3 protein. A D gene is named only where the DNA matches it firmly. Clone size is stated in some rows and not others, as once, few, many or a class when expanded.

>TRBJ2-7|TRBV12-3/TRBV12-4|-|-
TGTGCCAGCAGTCCCGGGGGCCTCTCCTACAAGCAGTACTTC
CASSPGGLSYKQYF
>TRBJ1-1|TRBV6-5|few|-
TGTGCCAGCAGTTACGGGCAAATCACTGAAGCTTTCTTT
CASSYGQITEAFF
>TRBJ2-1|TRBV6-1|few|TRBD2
TGTGCCAGCAGTGCCCAGACTAGCGGGAATGAGCAGTTCTTC
CASSAQTSGNEQFF
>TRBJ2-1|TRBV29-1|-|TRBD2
TGCAGCGTTGAAGGGCTAGCGGGCAATGAGCAGTTCTTC
CSVEGLAGNEQFF
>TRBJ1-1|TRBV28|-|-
TGTGCCAGCAGTTCTCCCGCGACACGGAACACTGAAGCTTTCTTT
CASSSPATRNTEAFF
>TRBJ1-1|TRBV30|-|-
TGTGCCTACCAGAATAGGGTGAGGGACACTGAAGCTTTCTTT
CAYQNRVRDTEAFF
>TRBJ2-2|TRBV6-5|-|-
TGTGCCAGCAGTTACTCACCAGACACCGGGGAGCTGTTTTTT
CASSYSPDTGELFF
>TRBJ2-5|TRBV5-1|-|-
TGCGCCAGCAGCTTGGAAGGTCTGACCCAGTACTTC
CASSLEGLTQYF
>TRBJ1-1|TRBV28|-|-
TGTGCCGGCAGACCATTGGGCACTGAAGCTTTCTTT
CAGRPLGTEAFF
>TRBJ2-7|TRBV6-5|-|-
TGTGCCAGCGCGACCGAACAGGGATTCTCCTACGGGCAGTACTTC
CASATEQGFSYGQYF
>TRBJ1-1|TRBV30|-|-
TGTGCCTGGTCCCTCCAGGGTATTGACTCTTTCTTT
CAWSLQGIDSFF
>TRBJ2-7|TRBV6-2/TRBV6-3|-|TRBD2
TGTGCCAGCAGTTTCACCCGGGGGGGGCGCGACGAGCAGTACTTC
CASSFTRGGRDEQYF
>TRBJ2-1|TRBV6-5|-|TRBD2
TGTGCCAGCAGATACTCCGCGGGGGTCTACAATGAGCAGTTCTTC
CASRYSAGVYNEQFF
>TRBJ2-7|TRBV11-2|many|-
TGTGCCAGCAGCCAGCTTAAGGGCAAGACCTACGAGCAGTACTTC
CASSQLKGKTYEQYF
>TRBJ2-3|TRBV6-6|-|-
TGTGCCAGCAGTGGCTTTGGGGATACGCAGTATTTT
CASSGFGDTQYF
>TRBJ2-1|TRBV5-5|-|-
TGTGCCAGCAGCCCCTCTTATGGAGGCGGGCCCTACAATGAGCAGTTCTTC
CASSPSYGGGPYNEQFF
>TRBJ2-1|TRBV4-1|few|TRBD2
TGCGCCAGCAGCCAACTTAGCGGGAGGGCCGATGAGCAGTTCTTC
CASSQLSGRADEQFF
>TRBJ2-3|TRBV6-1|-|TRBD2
TGTGCCGGCCAAAGACTAGCGGGAGAGGGTACGCAGTATTTT
CAGQRLAGEGTQYF
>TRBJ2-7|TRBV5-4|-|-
TGTGCCAGCAGCTTGGGGGGGGAGGCCTCCTACGAGCAGTACTTC
CASSLGGEASYEQYF
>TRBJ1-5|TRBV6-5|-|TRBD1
TGTGCCAGCAGTTACTCCTATCCGGGACAGGGAGGGCAGCCCCAGCATTTT
CASSYSYPGQGGQPQHF